The clone carrying this T cell receptor (beta chain) was picked up many times. The sample originates from a study of T-cell reconstitution after alpha-beta-depleted transplantation in children. Germline V gene lookup returns CDR1 SGHTA and CDR2 FQGNSA. Trimming pared 6 bases from V and 2 bases from J, leaving 10 bases between. CDR3 size: 13 residues. Preparation of the TCRbeta library involved a method that used unique molecular identifiers. TCRdb processed the PCR reads anew with MiXCR; each CDR3 protein has one entry. The profile shows nearly 550,000 distinct CDR3 sequences, around 20% of them singletons.

J is TRBJ1-1 and V is TRBV7-2, with TRBD1 as a possible D gene (5 bases). The source was PBMCs from the stem cell graft donor, collected from the stem cell graft. The clonotype originates from a human donor who donated a stem cell graft to a child with acute lymphoblastic leukemia. The CDR3 nucleotides are TGTGCCAGCAGTCTCAGGGCTAACACTGAAGCTTTCTTT. Translated, it gives CASSLRANTEAFF.